This TCR beta chain was documented in a study of blood T cell repertoires in COVID-19. Background on the study: Sample material is recorded as cDNA or gDNA derived from T cells, B-cell-depleted T cells, or PBMCs.

As processed by the authors: Estimation of nucleated cell counts relied on the amplification of reference gene primers. Repertoires were generated with immunoSEQ multiplex PCR, while TCRdb's copy carries only in-frame clones and drops some. D and trimming come from the DNA, and the V and J calls and clone size come from that table. The repertoire holds 60,000 to 90,000 clones, with 75% to 90% as singletons. Trimming stripped 3 bases from V and 2 bases from J, with 11 bases between. Germline-derived CDR1 and CDR2 are KGHSH and LQKENI. The CDR3 totals 16 residues. J is TRBJ1-6 and V is TRBV18; D is unclear. Sample: peripheral blood. The clonotype was recovered from a man in his fifties or sixties with active or convalescent COVID-19. In DNA form, the CDR3 reads TGTGCCAGCTCACCGGATCAGAGGGCCTATAATTCACCCCTCCACTTT. It specifies CASSPDQRAYNSPLHF.